This TCR beta chain stems from a study of identical twins. CDR1 SQVTM and CDR2 ANQGSEA come from the germline V gene. Trimming took 4 bases from V and 7 from J; bases not matched to a gene: 1. The CDR3 consists of 11 residues. TCRdb itself ran the 5' RACE reads through MiXCR, one entry per CDR3 protein. The table has 300,000 to 400,000 distinct CDR3 sequences, 9% to 15% seen once. The same sample was also studied in work on yellow fever vaccine responses in identical twins.

The TCR originated in a woman aged 18-35 years in good health. The V call is TRBV29-1, the J call TRBJ1-1; 9 nucleotides agree with TRBD1. Sequenced material: CD8+ T cells sorted from blood. The CDR3, as DNA: TGCAGCGTTGGGGACAGGGTTGAAGCTTTCTTT. Protein: CSVGDRVEAFF. The variable domain in full, completed from reference TRBV29-1 and TRBJ1-1, reads SAVISQKPSRDICQRGTSLTIQCQVDSQVTMMFWYRQQPGQSLTLIATANQGSEATYESGFVIDKFPISRPNLTFSTLTVSNMSPEDSSIYLCSVGDRVEAFFGQGTRLTVV.